The 25 T cell receptor beta chains below were found in one sample sequenced in a study of blood T cells in healthy people across ages. It was with a sample-barcoded 5' primer and a J-beta primer mix that a second PCR of roughly 6 to 12 cycles was run. TCRdb reanalysed the 5' RACE reads using MiXCR and keeps one entry per CDR3 protein. The sample lists around 1,800,000 distinct CDR3 sequences; roughly two fifths were seen once. The sequenced sample consisted of blood. Every receptor here comes from a human donor in good health.

There are a few counts of this clonotype. The V gene is TRBV27, the J gene TRBJ1-2; no reliable D call. Germline loops: CDR1 MNHEY, CDR2 SMNVEV (reference sequence). The CDR3 length is 14 residues. The V end was cut by 1 base, the J end by 1 base, with 7 bases between. CDR3 amino acids: CASSLYLGNYGYTF. The CDR3 region has the DNA TGTGCCAGCAGTTTATACCTCGGTAACTATGGCTACACCTTC.

Only a few counts were recorded for this clonotype. This chain connects TRBV3-1 to TRBJ2-4, with a tentative D call TRBD1 (6 bases). The CDR3 has 13 amino acids. Germline V lookup: CDR1 LGHDT, CDR2 YNNKEL (reference sequence). V gave up 2 bases and J gave up 13 bases, with 15 bases separating them. The CDR3 DNA follows: TGTGCCAGCAGCCAATTAACAGGGTCGGAGCAGTACTTC. Its protein product is CASSQLTGSEQYF.

Points on this clonotype: One end of the junction fails to match germline, which may point to a read error. V and J are TRBV6-6 and TRBJ1-2, with D possibly matching TRBD1 (6 bases). The V gene's germline CDR1 is MNHNY and CDR2 SVGAGI (reference sequence). The CDR3 is 13 residues long. The CDR3 bases are TGTGCCACCGACAGGAGAAATAACTATAGCTACACCTTC. It specifies CATDRRNNYSYTF.

The chain links TRBV4-3 to TRBJ1-1; D call uncertain. Trimming removed 0 bases at V and 1 base at J, with 9 bases between. Germline CDR1 LGHNA, CDR2 YSLEER. This CDR3 is built from 15 residues. The DNA of the CDR3 is TGCGCCAGCAGCCAAGAGTGGAGGGCGAACACTGAAGCTTTCTTT. Protein sequence: CASSQEWRANTEAFF.

This clonotype was seen only a few times. The chain's CDR3 is CAITTGSPYEQYF. The CDR3 DNA reads TGTGCCATCACTACAGGGTCCCCCTACGAGCAGTACTTC. The rearrangement uses TRBV10-3 and TRBJ2-7; D perhaps matches TRBD1 (6 bases). The germline gives CDR1 ENHRY, CDR2 SYGVKD. V lost 7 bases and J 2 bases, leaving 12 bases between the germline ends. The CDR3 is 13 residues long.

There are a few counts of this clonotype. This rearrangement joins TRBV5-1 to TRBJ2-2; 7 bases match TRBD1. The CDR3 sequence is 15 residues long. The germline V gene encodes CDR1 SGHRS and CDR2 YFSETQ. The junction had 6 bases not matched to a gene; V was cut back by 4 bases and J by 3 bases. CDR3 coding DNA: TGCGCCAGCAGCCCAGGGGACAGACACACCGGGGAGCTGTTTTTT. Amino acids: CASSPGDRHTGELFF.

The chain joins TRBV7-9 to TRBJ1-1, with 7 positions matching TRBD1. J lost 1 base, V lost 1 base, and 9 bases had no gene match. The CDR3 has 17 residues. The germline V gene has CDR1 SEHNR and CDR2 FQNEAQ (reference sequence). The CDR3 here is CASSLEPFGTENTEAFF. The CDR3 DNA is TGTGCCAGCAGCTTAGAGCCTTTTGGGACAGAGAACACTGAAGCTTTCTTT.

This clonotype appeared many times. This sequence joins TRBV6-2 or TRBV6-3 and TRBJ2-1; 8 nucleotides match TRBD2. Per germline, CDR1 MNHEY and CDR2 SVGEGT. CDR3 length: 17 residues. V trimming: 2 bases; J trimming: 2 bases; junction bases outside the gene matches: 8. For the CDR3, the DNA is TGTGCCAGCAGTTACGTGTTGGGAGCGGGAGCCTACAATGAGCAGTTCTTC. It translates to CASSYVLGAGAYNEQFF.

The V gene is TRBV12-3 or TRBV12-4, the J gene TRBJ1-1; a possible D gene is TRBD1 (6 bases). The CDR3 extends over 12 amino acids. V was shortened by 7 bases and J by 11 bases, with 17 bases between the two germline ends. The CDR3 DNA reads as TGTGCCAGCAACAGGGATGGGTTGAAGGCTTTCTTT. Translating gives CASNRDGLKAFF.

This sequence joins TRBV4-1 and TRBJ1-6, with 8 bases that match TRBD1. The V gene's germline CDR1 is MGHRA and CDR2 YSYEKL. J lost 10 bases, V lost 1 base, and 9 bases had no gene match. This CDR3 contains 16 residues. Written as DNA, the CDR3 is TGCGCCAGCAGCCAAGTTGGTAGACAGGGGAGCTCACCCCTCCACTTT. This encodes CASSQVGRQGSSPLHF.

With respect to this clonotype: Germline is not matched at one junction end, which may reflect a read error. The chain uses TRBV9 and TRBJ2-1, with D perhaps matching TRBD2 (6 bases). The length of the CDR3 is 16 residues. Germline lookup yields CDR1 SGDLS and CDR2 YYNGEE. This CDR3 is CAGSPLAGQNHNEQFF. For the CDR3, the DNA is TGTGCCGGCAGCCCTCTGGCGGGGCAGAACCACAATGAGCAGTTCTTC.

This clonotype came up once. V gene TRBV20-1 combines with J gene TRBJ2-1, with TRBD2 matching over 11 bases. Losses at the gene ends were 1 base for V and 10 bases for J; bases not matched to a gene: 15. The CDR3 runs to 17 residues. Germline V CDR1 and CDR2: DFQATT, SNEGSKA (reference sequence). The CDR3 region is CSARGYFGLAGLGEQFF. Written as DNA, the CDR3 is TGCAGTGCTAGAGGTTACTTCGGACTAGCGGGTTTGGGGGAGCAGTTCTTC.

This sequence joins TRBV5-1 and TRBJ1-2; 7 nucleotides match TRBD1. The CDR3 is 16 amino acids. Per the germline V gene, CDR1 is SGHRS and CDR2 is YFSETQ. Trimming removed 4 bases from V and 8 bases from J; junction bases left unmatched: 17. CDR3 sequence reads: CASSTGTAEPDQGYTF. DNA for the CDR3: TGCGCCAGCAGCACAGGGACAGCCGAGCCGGATCAGGGCTACACCTTC.

This chain connects TRBV12-3 or TRBV12-4 to TRBJ2-7; 9 bases map to TRBD1. After removal of 5 bases from V and 0 bases from J, the junction contained 5 bases not matched to a gene. The CDR3 has 15 residues. The CDR3 coding sequence is TGTGCCAGCAGTCGGGGACAGGGCCTCTCCTACGAGCAGTACTTC. Residues: CASSRGQGLSYEQYF.

This chain uses TRBV20-1 with TRBJ2-5, with D possibly being TRBD1 (6 bases). The CDR3 length is 13 residues. CDR1 and CDR2 from the germline V gene are DFQATT and SNEGSKA (reference sequence). Trimming pared 7 bases from V and 7 bases from J, leaving 19 bases between. This CDR3 reads CSVMGHPTGTQYF. The CDR3 DNA reads TGCAGTGTAATGGGACACCCGACCGGGACCCAGTACTTC.

This clonotype occurred a few times. J is TRBJ2-7 and V is TRBV7-2, with 12 bases matching TRBD1. From germline, CDR1 is SGHTA and CDR2 FQGNSA. V dropped 3 bases and J dropped 7; count of bases not matched to a gene: 7. This CDR3 is 15 amino acids long. CDR3 residues: CASSLRDRGPWEQYF. The DNA for the CDR3 is TGTGCCAGCAGCTTGAGGGACAGGGGGCCGTGGGAGCAGTACTTC.

This clonotype was found once. The V gene is TRBV19, the J gene TRBJ2-3; D might be TRBD2 (5 bases). The CDR3 sequence is 13 residues long. Per germline, CDR1 LNHDA and CDR2 SQIVND (reference sequence). The V gene lost 7 bases and the J gene lost 5 bases, with 13 bases spanning the gap. The chain's CDR3 is CASNILGGDTQYF. The CDR3 DNA reads TGTGCCAGTAACATACTAGGCGGAGATACGCAGTATTTT.

This clonotype was counted a few times. This sequence joins TRBV20-1 and TRBJ2-7, with TRBD1 identical over 11 bases. V lost 0 bases to trimming and J lost 3 bases; unmatched junction nucleotides: 4. CDR3 length: 15 residues. Per the germline V gene, CDR1 is DFQATT and CDR2 is SNEGSKA (reference sequence). The CDR3 loop is CSARDIGTGGYEQYF. The CDR3 coding sequence is TGCAGTGCTAGAGATATTGGGACAGGGGGCTACGAGCAGTACTTC.

The chain couples TRBV4-2 to TRBJ1-6, with D possibly being TRBD1 (6 bases). The V end lost 0 bases, the J end lost 8 bases, and 11 bases lay between the germline ends. CDR1 is LGHNA, CDR2 YNFKEQ, per germline. The CDR3 has 15 residues. The CDR3 DNA is TGTGCCAGCAGCCAAGATTGGACAGTGGATTCACCCCTCCACTTT. This codes for CASSQDWTVDSPLHF.

There are a few counts of this clonotype. V and J are TRBV13 and TRBJ2-5; 10 bases map to TRBD2. Germline V gene sequence: CDR1 PRHDT, CDR2 FYEKMQ (reference sequence). This CDR3 contains 17 residues. V trimming: 3 bases; J trimming: 0 bases; junction bases outside the gene matches: 7. The CDR3 loop reads CASSFSSGGRYQETQYF. The CDR3 bases are TGTGCCAGCAGCTTCTCTAGCGGGGGCCGGTACCAAGAGACCCAGTACTTC.

This clonotype was observed a few times. This chain joins TRBV7-2 and TRBJ2-7; no definite D call. The end of the DNA is better explained by TRBJ2-5, so the J call may be wrong. From germline, CDR1 is SGHTA and CDR2 FQGNSA. The CDR3 length is 14 residues. The DNA of the CDR3 is TGTGCCAGCACCCTATCCAGGAGTACACAGACCCAGTACTTC. Its translation is CASTLSRSTQTQYF.

This chain links TRBV20-1 with TRBJ2-1; 8 bases are shared with TRBD2. This CDR3 has 13 residues. In germline, CDR1 is DFQATT, CDR2 SNEGSKA (reference sequence). The junction had 5 bases not matched to a gene; V was cut back by 3 bases and J by 7 bases. CDR3 DNA: TGCAGTGCTAGCGGGGGGGGCATGAATGAGCAGTTCTTC. It is translated as CSASGGGMNEQFF.

This clonotype was seen a few times. J is TRBJ2-3 and V is TRBV11-2; 13 bases agree with TRBD2. The CDR3 loop spans 17 amino acids. Losses at the gene ends were 0 bases for V and 4 bases for J; bases not matched to a gene: 4. Germline lookup yields CDR1 SGHAT and CDR2 FQNNGV. CDR3 DNA: TGTGCCAGCAGCTTAGATCGACTAGCGGGGGGTTCAGATACGCAGTATTTT. Residues: CASSLDRLAGGSDTQYF.

The chain employs TRBV11-2 and TRBJ1-1; D call uncertain. Germline V gene lookup returns CDR1 SGHAT and CDR2 FQNNGV. The CDR3 is made up of 14 amino acids. V gave up 8 bases and J gave up 4 bases, with 17 bases separating them. CDR3 coding DNA: TGTGCCAGCGGACGAACTATTGAGGGCACTGAAGCTTTCTTT. It is translated as CASGRTIEGTEAFF.

This clonotype came up a few times. The CDR3 region is CASSFRRNEQFF. The CDR3 nucleotides read TGTGCCAGCAGTTTTCGAAGGAATGAGCAGTTCTTC. The chain uses TRBV12-3 or TRBV12-4 and TRBJ2-1, with D uncertain. The V end lost 3 bases, the J end lost 7 bases, and 7 bases lay between the germline ends. This CDR3 has 12 amino acids.